What follows are 29 T cell receptor beta chains derived from one specimen sequenced in a study of OX40 agonist ivuxolimab in advanced cancers. Sequencing was performed with immunoSEQ multiplex PCR; in TCRdb, only in-frame clones are kept and a portion is missing. The repertoire includes about 61,000 clones, about 90% of them detected once, and around 25% sits in the top ten. Source: CD4+ or CD8+ T cells sorted from blood, taken in a trial of the OX40 agonist ivuxolimab. Receptors originate from an adult with an advanced solid tumor such as melanoma, head and neck, liver or kidney cancer.

This chain uses TRBV5-6 with TRBJ2-5, with D unclear. The CDR3 covers 12 residues. Germline CDR1 and CDR2: SGHDT and YYEEEE. Trimming pared 2 bases from V and 5 bases from J, leaving 7 bases between. The CDR3, as DNA: TGTGCCAGCAGCTTTTCGCTGGAGACCCAGTACTTC. Protein sequence: CASSFSLETQYF.

The chain recombines TRBV7-3 with TRBJ2-7; D may be TRBD2 (7 bases). Germline V lookup: CDR1 SGHTA, CDR2 FQGTGA. The length of the CDR3 is 19 residues. V was cut by 1 base and J by 5 bases, with 27 bases left in between. The CDR3 DNA reads TGTGCCAGCAGCTTAAGGCTCAGAAGGGGGGCGGGGGTGTACCACGAGCAGTACTTC. It translates to CASSLRLRRGAGVYHEQYF.

The CDR3 sequence is CASSLGGENTEAFF. The DNA for the CDR3 is TGTGCCAGCAGCTTGGGGGGGGAGAACACTGAAGCTTTCTTT. V gene TRBV11-3 combines with J gene TRBJ1-1; perhaps TRBD1 as D (5 bases). Germline V CDR1 and CDR2: SGHNT, YENEEA. V was shortened by 3 bases and J by 1 base, with 9 bases between the two germline ends. The CDR3 extends over 14 amino acids.

This sequence joins TRBV29-1 and TRBJ2-1, with D possibly matching TRBD1 (5 bases). Germline CDR1 reads SQVTM; CDR2 reads ANQGSEA. CDR3 length: 13 amino acids. The V end lost 1 base, the J end lost 2 bases, and 6 bases lay between the germline ends. For the CDR3, the DNA is TGCAGCGTTGAAGCGACAGCCTACAATGAGCAGTTCTTC. Protein sequence: CSVEATAYNEQFF.

The J gene is TRBJ2-1, the V gene TRBV19, with TRBD2 identical over 7 bases. In germline, CDR1 is LNHDA, CDR2 SQIVND (reference sequence). The trim removed 8 bases at V and 3 bases at J, leaving 7 bases unmatched. The CDR3 extends over 14 amino acids. The CDR3 spells CASAPSGRYNEQFF. The DNA of the CDR3 is TGTGCCAGTGCACCTAGCGGCCGCTACAATGAGCAGTTCTTC.

This clone has just a few counts. V usage is TRBV25-1 and J usage is TRBJ1-6, with D perhaps TRBD1 (5 bases). CDR1 is MGHDK, CDR2 SYGVNS, per germline. The CDR3 sequence is 13 residues long. V lost 5 bases, J lost 9 bases, and 11 bases lay in between. The CDR3 reads CASSRGWSSPLHF. The CDR3 nucleotides read TGTGCCAGCAGTCGGGGGTGGAGTTCACCCCTCCACTTT.

V and J are TRBV19 and TRBJ1-2; TRBD1 matches 7 bases. The CDR3 has 17 amino acids. J gave up 6 bases and V 0 bases, and 13 bases lay outside the gene matches. Germline lookup yields CDR1 LNHDA and CDR2 SQIVND (reference sequence). The CDR3 loop reads CASSIDPSGQIFHGYTF. The CDR3 coding sequence is TGTGCCAGTAGTATAGACCCGTCGGGACAGATTTTTCATGGCTACACCTTC.

The chain links TRBV27 to TRBJ2-7; D uncertain. Germline CDR1 MNHEY, CDR2 SMNVEV (reference sequence). The CDR3 has 13 residues. Trimming left V 2 bases short and J 2 bases short, with 7 bases between. As DNA, the CDR3 is TGTGCCAGCAGTTTACGACGGACCTACGAGCAGTACTTC. Its protein is CASSLRRTYEQYF.

This clone has just a few counts. Other nucleotide sequences from this sample produce the same CDR3. The chain combines TRBV11-2 with TRBJ2-2; D unresolved. Trimming removed 1 base from V and 0 bases from J, with 3 bases in between. Germline CDR1 is SGHAT and CDR2 is FQNNGV. The CDR3 extends over 14 amino acids. The CDR3 sequence is CASSLVTNTGELFF. CDR3 bases: TGTGCCAGCAGCTTAGTAACGAACACCGGGGAGCTGTTTTTT.

The table lists this clone with a count of one. This rearrangement joins TRBV29-1 to TRBJ2-1; 9 bases agree with TRBD2. CDR3 length equals 15 residues. The J segment lost 0 bases and the V segment lost 5 bases, leaving 5 bases of the junction unmatched. Germline CDR1 and CDR2: SQVTM and ANQGSEA. The CDR3 is CSVYSGGSSYNEQFF. Written as DNA, the CDR3 is TGCAGCGTTTATAGCGGGGGCAGCTCCTACAATGAGCAGTTCTTC.

V and J are TRBV2 and TRBJ2-7; D perhaps matches TRBD1 (5 bases). Between the trimmed V and J ends, which lost 4 bases and 0 bases, there was a span of 10 bases. Looked up from germline, CDR1 is SNHLY and CDR2 is FYNNEI. CDR3 size: 14 residues. CDR3 sequence reads: CASSGGGYSYEQYV. The CDR3 DNA reads TGTGCCAGCAGTGGGGGCGGCTACTCCTACGAGCAGTACGTC.

The rearrangement joins TRBV30 to TRBJ1-5, with D maybe TRBD1 (5 bases). The CDR3 consists of 14 residues. Germline V gene data show CDR1 as GTSNPN and CDR2 as SVGIG (reference sequence). With 5 bases removed from V and 0 bases from J, the gap between germline ends came to 11 bases. As DNA, the CDR3 is TGTGCCTGGGGGAGGGGTTATAGCAATCAGCCCCAGCATTTT. Its translation: CAWGRGYSNQPQHF.

The chain has TRBV7-6 and TRBJ1-3; D remains ambiguous. The V end was cut by 5 bases, the J end by 2 bases, with 13 bases between. CDR1 and CDR2 from the germline V gene are SGHVS and FNYEAQ. The CDR3 runs to 15 residues. This CDR3 reads CASSPVRGPGNTIYF. The CDR3 DNA reads as TGTGCCAGCAGCCCGGTGCGTGGACCTGGAAACACCATATATTTT.

The chain combines TRBV30 with TRBJ1-1; 7 nucleotides agree with TRBD1. The junction had 10 bases not matched to a gene; V was cut back by 0 bases and J by 12 bases. The CDR3 contains 13 residues. The germline V gene has CDR1 GTSNPN and CDR2 SVGIG (reference sequence). CDR3 DNA: TGTGCCTGGAGTGTAGAAAGAAGGGGGCTGACTTTCTTT. Translating it yields CAWSVERRGLTFF.

The chain recombines TRBV5-6 with TRBJ2-3; no clear D gene. The CDR3 length is 12 residues. V was shortened by 3 bases and J by 2 bases, with 4 bases between the two germline ends. Looked up from germline, CDR1 is SGHDT and CDR2 is YYEEEE. For the CDR3, the DNA is TGTGCCAGCAGCTCCCTCACAGATACGCAGTATTTT. As protein: CASSSLTDTQYF.

Worth noting for this clone: A junction end diverges from the germline sequence, so it may reflect a read error. The rearrangement joins TRBV4-3 to TRBJ2-7; weak D call: TRBD1 (6 bases). The CDR3 spans 16 residues. Germline V gene lookup returns CDR1 LGHNA and CDR2 YSLEER. The CDR3 loop is CASSQRYRAFSHEQYF. DNA of the CDR3: TGCGCCAGCAGCCAAAGATACAGGGCCTTCTCCCACGAGCAGTACTTC.

The chain links TRBV7-6 to TRBJ2-7; the match to TRBD2 covers 9 bases. V gave up 6 bases and J gave up 2 bases; unmatched junction bases: 8. CDR3 length: 15 amino acids. Germline V gives CDR1 SGHVS, CDR2 FNYEAQ. CDR3 loop: CASSPSGRFPYEQYV. CDR3 nucleotides: TGTGCCAGCAGTCCAAGCGGGAGGTTCCCCTACGAGCAGTACGTC.

The chain employs TRBV6-5 and TRBJ1-1, with D perhaps TRBD1 (6 bases). V gave up 4 bases and J gave up 6 bases, with 9 bases separating them. CDR1 MNHEY and CDR2 SVGAGI come from the germline V gene. CDR3 length equals 12 residues. CDR3 residues: CASSSPGAEAFF. The DNA of the CDR3 is TGTGCCAGCAGTTCTCCAGGGGCTGAAGCTTTCTTT.

The chain has TRBV30 and TRBJ1-2, with a possible D match to TRBD1 (6 bases). Germline values: CDR1 GTSNPN, CDR2 SVGIG (reference sequence). The CDR3 extends over 14 amino acids. Trimming cost V 5 bases and J 1 base, with 14 bases left between them. The CDR3 protein is CAWETGIGNYGYTF. The CDR3 coding sequence is TGTGCCTGGGAAACAGGGATTGGTAACTATGGCTACACCTTC.

This clone was observed at least ten times. V gene TRBV5-1 combines with J gene TRBJ1-5; D unclear. Germline lookup yields CDR1 SGHRS and CDR2 YFSETQ. The length of the CDR3 is 14 residues. V shed 0 bases and J shed 0 bases, with 4 bases lying between them. The CDR3 coding sequence is TGCGCCAGCAGCTTGGGTTTTAGCAATCAGCCCCAGCATTTT. Protein sequence: CASSLGFSNQPQHF.

This chain connects TRBV5-6 to TRBJ2-1; 13 bases line up with TRBD2. After removal of 3 bases from V and 6 bases from J, the junction contained 3 bases not matched to a gene. CDR1 is SGHDT and CDR2 is YYEEEE in the germline V gene. This CDR3 has 15 amino acids. Here the CDR3 DNA reads TGTGCCAGCAGCTCCTGGACTAGCGGGGGCAATGAGCAGTTCTTC. Its protein product is CASSSWTSGGNEQFF. Full variable domain (missing parts from reference TRBV5-6 and TRBJ2-1): DAGVTQSPTHLIKTRGQQVTLRCSPKSGHDTVSWYQQALGQGPQFIFQYYEEEERQRGNFPDRFSGHQFPNYSSELNVNALLLGDSALYLCASSSWTSGGNEQFFGPGTRLTVL.

The rearrangement uses TRBV28 and TRBJ2-7; D is possibly TRBD1 or TRBD2 (5 bases each). This CDR3 comprises 15 residues. CDR1 is MDHEN and CDR2 is SYDVKM in the germline V gene. V was clipped by 3 bases and J by 3 bases, with 15 bases between them. The CDR3 loop is CASSFQPGTIYEQYF. The CDR3 DNA reads as TGTGCCAGCAGTTTTCAACCCGGGACCATCTACGAGCAGTACTTC.

This chain joins TRBV5-1 and TRBJ2-3, with D unclear. V gave up 2 bases and J gave up 2 bases, with 0 bases separating them. This CDR3 contains 11 residues. The germline gives CDR1 SGHRS, CDR2 YFSETQ. Written as DNA, the CDR3 is TGCGCCAGCAGCTTCACAGATACGCAGTATTTT. As protein: CASSFTDTQYF.

V is TRBV6-1 and J is TRBJ2-1, with 7 positions matching TRBD1. The CDR3 contains 12 residues. The V gene end was trimmed by 4 bases and the J gene end by 14 bases; junction bases not matched to a gene: 8. CDR1 and CDR2 (germline): MNHNS, SASEGT. The CDR3 spells CASSADRAKEFF. The CDR3, as DNA: TGTGCCAGCAGTGCCGACAGGGCGAAAGAGTTCTTC.

As for this clone: This sample also contains other DNA sequences that code for the same CDR3. This chain connects TRBV4-1 to TRBJ1-5; no clear D. The CDR3 spans 15 residues. CDR1 and CDR2 from the germline V gene are MGHRA and YSYEKL. V lost 0 bases and J 0 bases, leaving 6 bases between the germline ends. The CDR3, as DNA: TGCGCCAGCAGCCAAGATTATAGTAGCAATCAGCCCCAGCATTTT. Amino acids: CASSQDYSSNQPQHF.

V usage is TRBV2 and J usage is TRBJ2-3; 12 nucleotides match TRBD2. CDR3 size: 15 residues. V gave up 6 bases and J gave up 2 bases; unmatched junction bases: 3. Germline V gene sequence: CDR1 SNHLY, CDR2 FYNNEI. The CDR3 DNA follows: TGTGCCAGCAGGGCTAGCGGGAGGGCCACAGATACGCAGTATTTT. Amino acids: CASRASGRATDTQYF.

The CDR3 protein is CASSSGDWYQETQYF. CDR3 DNA: TGTGCCAGCAGCTCCGGAGATTGGTACCAAGAGACCCAGTACTTC. The chain is built from TRBV7-9 and TRBJ2-5, with unresolved D. This CDR3 comprises 15 residues. V was shortened by 4 bases and J by 0 bases, with 12 bases between the two germline ends. Germline V gene data show CDR1 as SEHNR and CDR2 as FQNEAQ (reference sequence).

This chain uses TRBV28 with TRBJ2-1; possibly TRBD2 for D (6 bases). This CDR3 is 16 amino acids long. The V gene's germline CDR1 is MDHEN and CDR2 SYDVKM. Trimming removed 6 bases at V and 0 bases at J, with 15 bases between. CDR3 nucleotides: TGTGCCAGCAGCCCCTGGGACTTTAGCTCCTACAATGAGCAGTTCTTC. It is translated as CASSPWDFSSYNEQFF.

The V gene is TRBV19, the J gene TRBJ2-1; D is ambiguous. The V end lost 0 bases, the J end lost 8 bases, and 11 bases lay between the germline ends. CDR1 is LNHDA and CDR2 is SQIVND in the germline V gene (reference sequence). CDR3 length: 14 amino acids. CDR3 nucleotides: TGTGCCAGTAGTATAGATCTGGAGTTATATGAGCAGTTCTTC. It specifies CASSIDLELYEQFF.